Each of the 26 T cell receptor beta chains below was sequenced from the same sample in a study of T cell responses to AZD1222 COVID-19 vaccine. Sequencing was performed with immunoSEQ multiplex PCR; in TCRdb, only in-frame clones are kept and a portion is missing. The data hold over 110,000 clones, with 75% to 90% observed a single time. The sample was peripheral blood, taken on day 0 of AZD1222 vaccination. Receptor source: an adult in good health.

The rearrangement joins TRBV29-1 to TRBJ2-5, with TRBD1 identical over 10 bases. Trimming at V came to 3 bases and at J to 4 bases, leaving 11 bases not matched to a gene. Germline CDR1 is SQVTM and CDR2 is ANQGSEA. This CDR3 contains 16 residues. This chain's CDR3 is CSVETRTGGPAETQYF. Written as DNA, the CDR3 is TGCAGCGTTGAGACCCGGACAGGGGGGCCTGCAGAGACCCAGTACTTC.

V and J are TRBV19 and TRBJ1-5; TRBD1 aligns across 9 bases. CDR1 is LNHDA and CDR2 is SQIVND in the germline V gene (reference sequence). The CDR3 is made up of 16 amino acids. The J segment lost 3 bases and the V segment lost 9 bases, leaving 12 bases of the junction unmatched. In DNA form, the CDR3 reads TGTGCCAGCCGCCGGACAGGGGTCATAAACAATCAGCCCCAGCATTTT. Translating it yields CASRRTGVINNQPQHF.

This sequence joins TRBV6-4 and TRBJ2-1, with unresolved D. The V and J ends lost 1 base and 0 bases respectively, with 7 bases between them. CDR3 length equals 15 residues. Looked up from germline, CDR1 is MRHNA and CDR2 is SNTAGT. This CDR3 reads CASSDYAHSYNEQFF. CDR3 coding DNA: TGTGCCAGCAGTGACTATGCGCACTCCTACAATGAGCAGTTCTTC.

This rearrangement joins TRBV6-6 to TRBJ2-7; TRBD1 matches at 8 bases. The ends lost 10 bases at V and 0 bases at J; junction bases unmatched: 5. Germline lookup yields CDR1 MNHNY and CDR2 SVGAGI (reference sequence). This CDR3 has 13 residues. The CDR3 DNA reads TGTGCCACCCGGACAGGGAGCTCCTACGAGCAGTACTTC. Protein: CATRTGSSYEQYF.

V usage is TRBV27 and J usage is TRBJ2-1; TRBD1 or TRBD2 may be the D gene (5 bases each). The length of the CDR3 is 14 residues. In germline, CDR1 is MNHEY, CDR2 SMNVEV (reference sequence). V lost 6 bases, J lost 8 bases, and 17 bases lay in between. CDR3 coding DNA: TGTGCCAGCAGCCTACGGGACCGAACACATGAGCAGTTCTTC. It encodes CASSLRDRTHEQFF.

This clone occurred once. J is TRBJ2-1 and V is TRBV30, with 10 bases lining up with TRBD2. Germline V gene sequence: CDR1 GTSNPN, CDR2 SVGIG (reference sequence). Germline trimming cut 4 bases from V and 5 bases from J; bases unmatched to any gene: 11. CDR3 length: 16 residues. As DNA, the CDR3 is TGTGCCTGGACCGACACCGGGACTAGCGTCGACAATGAGCAGTTCTTC. This translates into CAWTDTGTSVDNEQFF.

The genes are TRBV13 and TRBJ2-3; D gene ambiguous. V shed 5 bases and J shed 3 bases, with 12 bases lying between them. The germline CDR1 and CDR2 sequences are PRHDT and FYEKMQ (reference sequence). The CDR3 has 14 residues. The CDR3 coding sequence is TGTGCCAGCAGCCAGGCCCTAGAAACAGATACGCAGTATTTT. Protein sequence: CASSQALETDTQYF.

The V and J genes are TRBV9 and TRBJ2-3, with 8 bases lining up with TRBD2. The CDR3 loop spans 17 amino acids. Germline values: CDR1 SGDLS, CDR2 YYNGEE. V lost 0 bases and J lost 1; bases outside the gene matches: 7. The CDR3 protein is CASSVAGGRGGTDTQYF. CDR3 DNA sequence: TGTGCCAGCAGCGTAGCTGGAGGGCGGGGGGGCACAGATACGCAGTATTTT.

This chain joins TRBV19 and TRBJ1-5; D is undetermined. The CDR3 has 13 amino acids. Trimming removed 6 bases at V and 5 bases at J, with 11 bases between. CDR1 is LNHDA and CDR2 is SQIVND in the germline V gene (reference sequence). The CDR3 bases are TGTGCCAGTAGGGCACTCACCTATCAGCCCCAGCATTTT. It yields the protein CASRALTYQPQHF.

The J gene is TRBJ1-1, the V gene TRBV27; TRBD1 might be the D (6 bases). Trimming pared 4 bases from V and 4 bases from J, leaving 10 bases between. This CDR3 spans 13 amino acids. Germline V lookup: CDR1 MNHEY, CDR2 SMNVEV (reference sequence). The CDR3 DNA follows: TGTGCCAGCAGTTATACAGGGCTCACTGAAGCTTTCTTT. Translated: CASSYTGLTEAFF.

This chain connects TRBV6-6 to TRBJ1-5; 9 bases match TRBD1. The CDR3 is 13 amino acids. Trimming cost V 2 bases and J 10 bases; bases outside gene matches: 3. Germline lookup yields CDR1 MNHNY and CDR2 SVGAGI (reference sequence). This CDR3 reads CASSYGTGIPQHF. DNA for the CDR3: TGTGCCAGCAGTTACGGGACAGGGATTCCCCAGCATTTT.

The rearrangement joins TRBV30 to TRBJ2-7; possibly TRBD2 for D (5 bases). CDR3 length equals 11 residues. Germline V gene lookup returns CDR1 GTSNPN and CDR2 SVGIG (reference sequence). Trimming removed 1 base from V and 7 bases from J, with 8 bases in between. This CDR3 reads CAWSDGGEQYF. CDR3 coding DNA: TGTGCCTGGAGTGACGGCGGGGAGCAGTACTTC.

The chain employs TRBV27 and TRBJ1-6; possibly TRBD1 for D (5 bases). Germline V gives CDR1 MNHEY, CDR2 SMNVEV (reference sequence). This CDR3 has 14 residues. Trimming took off 6 bases at V and 4 bases at J, with 10 bases between the two ends. CDR3 amino acids: CASRRDGYNSPLHF. CDR3 sequence (DNA): TGTGCCAGCAGGCGGGACGGGTATAATTCACCCCTCCACTTT.

This chain joins TRBV3-1 (or the pseudogene TRBV3-2) and TRBJ1-4, with D hard to call. V was cut by 0 bases and J by 0 bases, with 8 bases left in between. Germline-derived CDR1 and CDR2 are LGHDT and YNNKEL (reference sequence). The CDR3 has 16 residues. CDR3 loop: CASSQDVPATNEKLFF. The CDR3, as DNA: TGTGCCAGCAGCCAAGATGTCCCGGCAACTAATGAAAAACTGTTTTTT.

This clone was found once. The chain recombines TRBV18 with TRBJ1-5; 9 bases align to TRBD1. Germline CDR1 and CDR2: KGHSH and LQKENI. This CDR3 has 19 residues. V lost 2 bases and J lost 5; bases outside the gene matches: 16. The CDR3 nucleotides are TGTGCCAGCTCACCAACCGGGACAGGGATGTCAGGGTTTCATCAGCCCCAGCATTTT. This codes for CASSPTGTGMSGFHQPQHF.

The sample holds a few counts of this clone. V gene TRBV19 combines with J gene TRBJ2-6; 9 bases fit TRBD1. Germline CDR1 LNHDA, CDR2 SQIVND (reference sequence). The CDR3 length is 19 residues. With 5 bases clipped from V and 4 bases from J, the junction kept 15 bases outside the gene matches. CDR3 residues: CASSAILTGGGEGANVLTF. CDR3 coding DNA: TGTGCCAGTAGTGCCATCCTCACAGGGGGCGGTGAAGGGGCCAACGTCCTGACTTTC.

CDR3 DNA: TGTGCCAGCAGTGAAGTAATGTTAGTGGGGCCCTATAATTCACCCCTCCACTTT. Protein product: CASSEVMLVGPYNSPLHF. The V and J genes are TRBV6-1 and TRBJ1-6; tentatively, D is TRBD1 (5 bases). The V end lost 1 base, the J end lost 2 bases, and 15 bases lay between the germline ends. Germline values: CDR1 MNHNS, CDR2 SASEGT. The CDR3 is made up of 18 amino acids.

The chain couples TRBV2 to TRBJ2-7, with D perhaps matching TRBD1 (6 bases). With 5 bases removed from V and 8 bases from J, the gap between germline ends came to 16 bases. The CDR3 covers 13 residues. CDR1 SNHLY and CDR2 FYNNEI come from the germline V gene. The CDR3 DNA follows: TGTGCCAGCAGTATCCTAAGGGGGTCTCAGCAGTACTTC. Its protein product is CASSILRGSQQYF.

V gene TRBV7-9 combines with J gene TRBJ2-7; possible D gene TRBD2, 6 bases. V lost 5 bases and J lost 2, with 10 bases in between. This CDR3 region has 13 residues. Germline values: CDR1 SEHNR, CDR2 FQNEAQ (reference sequence). The CDR3 nucleotides are TGTGCCAGCAGCCCGCGGGGAACCTACGAGCAGTACTTC. Translated: CASSPRGTYEQYF.

V is TRBV7-9 and J is TRBJ2-3; 14 bases map to TRBD2. There are 19 residues in the CDR3. The germline CDR1 and CDR2 sequences are SEHNR and FQNEAQ (reference sequence). After removal of 1 base from V and 0 bases from J, the junction contained 6 bases not matched to a gene. The CDR3 nucleotides read TGTGCCAGCAGCTTAGTTGGGACTAGCGGGAGTCACAGCACAGATACGCAGTATTTT. It codes for CASSLVGTSGSHSTDTQYF.

This clone was found once. This chain joins TRBV25-1 and TRBJ1-4; no reliable D call. Trimming pared 7 bases from V and 0 bases from J, leaving 9 bases between. The length of the CDR3 is 14 residues. Germline-derived CDR1 and CDR2 are MGHDK and SYGVNS. The CDR3 nucleotides are TGTGCCAGCAAGGACCGAGCAACTAATGAAAAACTGTTTTTT. Amino acids: CASKDRATNEKLFF.

This chain connects TRBV7-8 to TRBJ2-3, with 9 bases identical to TRBD1. V dropped 5 bases and J dropped 2; count of bases not matched to a gene: 8. Looked up from germline, CDR1 is SGHVS and CDR2 is FQNEAQ. The CDR3 has 16 residues. The CDR3: CASSPGTGIFTDTQYF. The CDR3 DNA reads as TGTGCCAGCAGCCCCGGGACAGGGATCTTCACAGATACGCAGTATTTT.

The V call is TRBV3-1 (or the pseudogene TRBV3-2), the J call TRBJ2-1; TRBD2 agrees at 12 bases. This CDR3 is built from 17 residues. The V and J ends lost 5 bases and 6 bases, in that order; junction bases with no gene match: 11. Per germline, CDR1 LGHDT and CDR2 YNNKEL (reference sequence). The CDR3 spells CASSYVLAGGASNEQFF. In DNA, the CDR3 is TGTGCCAGCAGCTACGTTCTAGCGGGGGGGGCGAGCAATGAGCAGTTCTTC.

For the CDR3, the DNA is TGTGCCAGTAGTATCCACCGGACTCCGGGAAACGGGGAGCTGTTTTTT. Amino acid sequence: CASSIHRTPGNGELFF. The rearrangement joins TRBV19 to TRBJ2-2; TRBD2 might be the D (5 bases). The CDR3 spans 16 residues. CDR1 and CDR2 from the germline V gene are LNHDA and SQIVND (reference sequence). V was trimmed by 3 bases and J by 7 bases, leaving 18 bases between them. Full variable domain (outside the CDR3, taken from reference TRBV19 and TRBJ2-2): DGGITQSPKYLFRKEGQNVTLSCEQNLNHDAMYWYRQDPGQGLRLIYYSQIVNDFQKGDIAEGYSVSREKKESFPLTVTSAQKNPTAFYLCASSIHRTPGNGELFFGEGSRLTVL.

This clone was found a few times. The chain links TRBV6-5 to TRBJ1-3; D remains unclear. CDR1 is MNHEY and CDR2 is SVGAGI in the germline V gene. V dropped 6 bases and J dropped 5 bases, with 8 bases sitting between them. The CDR3 is made up of 12 amino acids. Written as DNA, the CDR3 is TGTGCCAGCAGGACACATCGAAACACCATATATTTT. Translating it yields CASRTHRNTIYF.

The J gene is TRBJ1-1, the V gene TRBV5-1; D might be TRBD1 (5 bases). V gave up 3 bases and J gave up 4 bases, with 19 bases separating them. CDR3 length equals 16 residues. CDR1 is SGHRS, CDR2 YFSETQ, per germline. The chain's CDR3 is CASSSGDLGRFTEAFF. CDR3 DNA: TGCGCCAGCAGCTCGGGGGATTTGGGAAGATTCACTGAAGCTTTCTTT.